One sample yielded the 27 T cell receptor beta chains listed below, sequenced in a study of beta chain features in type 1 diabetes. Sequencing targeted expressed TCRB transcripts, as all isolated RNA had been reverse transcribed. TCRdb's table, derived via immunoSEQ multiplex PCR, lists solely in-frame clones and lacks some. The table has 600,000 to 650,000 clones, less than 20% seen once. Sequencing was done on a sample of naive CD4+ T cells from blood. Receptors were obtained from a man aged 18 to 35 in good health.

This clone was observed a handful of times. The CDR3 reads CASSFGQAYEQYF. The DNA for the CDR3 is TGTGCCAGCAGTTTCGGGCAGGCCTACGAGCAGTACTTC. The genes are TRBV6-6 and TRBJ2-7; D gene uncertain. Germline V gene data show CDR1 as MNHNY and CDR2 as SVGAGI (reference sequence). The CDR3 has 13 residues. The germline V and J ends were trimmed by 4 bases and 2 bases, with 9 bases remaining between them.

V is TRBV2 and J is TRBJ1-1; TRBD1 might be the D (6 bases). This CDR3 is built from 15 residues. Trimming left V 3 bases short and J 2 bases short, with 13 bases between. CDR1 is SNHLY, CDR2 FYNNEI, per germline. Here the CDR3 reads CASSDWGRGNTEAFF. CDR3 nucleotide sequence: TGTGCCAGCAGTGATTGGGGCAGGGGAAACACTGAAGCTTTCTTT.

This clone was counted between two and nine times. This chain connects TRBV7-9 to TRBJ1-5; a possible D gene is TRBD1 (5 bases). Germline V gives CDR1 SEHNR, CDR2 FQNEAQ (reference sequence). The CDR3 covers 12 residues. V gave up 5 bases and J gave up 14 bases, with 16 bases separating them. The CDR3 here is CASSSGRGLEHF. CDR3 DNA: TGTGCCAGCAGCAGCGGTAGGGGCCTCGAGCATTTT.

This clone was detected only a few times. Different DNA sequences within this sample yield the same CDR3. The chain recombines TRBV7-9 with TRBJ1-5; TRBD1 aligns across 9 bases. CDR1 and CDR2 from the germline V gene are SEHNR and FQNEAQ (reference sequence). This CDR3 region has 14 residues. Unmatched junction bases numbered 2, after V lost 5 bases and J lost 3 bases. The CDR3 is CASSRTGDNQPQHF. CDR3 DNA: TGTGCCAGCAGCAGGACAGGGGACAATCAGCCCCAGCATTTT. The entire variable domain, with the rest obtained from reference TRBV7-9 and TRBJ1-5, is as follows: DTGVSQNPRHKITKRGQNVTFRCDPISEHNRLYWYRQTLGQGPEFLTYFQNEAQLEKSRLLSDRFSAERPKGSFSTLEIQRTEQGDSAMYLCASSRTGDNQPQHFGDGTRLSIL.

This clone was seen a handful of times. The chain uses TRBV19 and TRBJ2-5; 9 bases agree with TRBD1. Per germline, CDR1 LNHDA and CDR2 SQIVND (reference sequence). J gave up 1 base and V 8 bases, and 5 bases lay outside the gene matches. This CDR3 is 14 amino acids long. This CDR3 is CASGPTGGQETQYF. The DNA of the CDR3 is TGTGCCAGTGGCCCGACAGGGGGCCAAGAGACCCAGTACTTC.

This clone has more than one count but fewer than ten. The chain couples TRBV7-2 to TRBJ2-2; D is possibly TRBD1 (5 bases). V was clipped by 5 bases and J by 8 bases, with 12 bases between them. The V gene's germline CDR1 is SGHTA and CDR2 FQGNSA. This CDR3 has 13 amino acids. As DNA, the CDR3 is TGTGCCAGCAGCCGGCAGGGTTGGGGGGAGCTGTTTTTT. It translates to CASSRQGWGELFF. Full variable domain (remainder filled in from reference TRBV7-2 and TRBJ2-2): GAGVSQSPSNKVTEKGKDVELRCDPISGHTALYWYRQSLGQGLEFLIYFQGNSAPDKSGLPSDRFSAERTGGSVSTLTIQRTQQEDSAVYLCASSRQGWGELFFGEGSRLTVL.

Only a few counts were recorded for this clone. The V call is TRBV20-1, the J call TRBJ2-1; the D is unclear. Germline V gene data show CDR1 as DFQATT and CDR2 as SNEGSKA (reference sequence). CDR3 length: 11 residues. The ends were cut back, 1 base at V and 10 bases at J, with 8 bases in the middle. DNA of the CDR3: TGCAGTGCTAGAGTAGCCGGGGAGCAGTTCTTC. It codes for CSARVAGEQFF.

V is TRBV10-3 and J is TRBJ2-1, with 10 bases lining up with TRBD2. CDR1 is ENHRY, CDR2 SYGVKD, per germline. V was clipped by 5 bases and J by 7 bases; unmatched bases: 8. The CDR3 consists of 15 residues. The CDR3 coding sequence is TGTGCCATCAGTCCTACTAGCGGGGCCTTTAATGAGCAGTTCTTC. Amino acid sequence: CAISPTSGAFNEQFF.

In this sample, this clone turned up a few times. The chain carries TRBV7-9 and TRBJ2-3; 7 bases line up with TRBD2. V was pared by 5 bases and J by 5 bases, with 13 bases of the junction left unmatched. The germline CDR1 and CDR2 sequences are SEHNR and FQNEAQ (reference sequence). The CDR3 has 16 amino acids. CDR3 coding DNA: TGTGCCAGCAGCCCGAGACTAGCCGAGGCGATAGATACGCAGTATTTT. It yields the protein CASSPRLAEAIDTQYF.

This clone was found a few times. The rearrangement links TRBV9 to TRBJ2-7; 9 nucleotides align to TRBD2. The CDR3 extends over 16 amino acids. Germline CDR1 and CDR2: SGDLS and YYNGEE. The J segment lost 6 bases and the V segment lost 1 base, leaving 11 bases of the junction unmatched. CDR3 loop: CASSVNQAGGPSEQYF. The CDR3 bases are TGTGCCAGCAGCGTAAATCAAGCGGGAGGTCCCTCCGAGCAGTACTTC.

This clone occurred a few times. The V gene is TRBV28, the J gene TRBJ1-5; 8 positions match TRBD1. Germline loops: CDR1 MDHEN, CDR2 SYDVKM. This CDR3 has 15 residues. V was pared by 3 bases and J by 6 bases, with 7 bases of the junction left unmatched. CDR3 region: CASSFSGQGGQPQHF. DNA of the CDR3: TGTGCCAGCAGTTTTTCCGGACAGGGTGGTCAGCCCCAGCATTTT.

CDR3 bases: TGTGCCAGCTCACCGCGGGCGGACACCGGGGAGCTGTTTTTT. Protein sequence: CASSPRADTGELFF. The genes are TRBV18 and TRBJ2-2; weak D call: TRBD2 (5 bases). V was shortened by 3 bases and J by 3 bases, with 8 bases between the two germline ends. The length of the CDR3 is 14 residues. Germline CDR1 is KGHSH and CDR2 is LQKENI.

This clone was recorded a few times. V gene TRBV9 combines with J gene TRBJ2-7; tentatively, D is TRBD2 (6 bases). Deletions cut 4 bases from V and 7 bases from J, with 21 bases between. From germline, CDR1 is SGDLS and CDR2 YYNGEE. The CDR3 extends over 15 amino acids. CDR3 in amino acids: CASSSQGRTIAEQYF. The DNA for the CDR3 is TGTGCCAGCAGCTCCCAAGGAAGGACTATAGCAGAGCAGTACTTC.

The chain combines TRBV4-1 with TRBJ2-2, with 7 bases matching TRBD1. V lost 0 bases and J lost 4; bases outside the gene matches: 14. The germline V gene encodes CDR1 MGHRA and CDR2 YSYEKL. This CDR3 has 19 residues. The CDR3 sequence: CASSQDRGRQGFFTGELFF. The CDR3 DNA reads as TGCGCCAGCAGCCAAGATCGGGGCCGACAGGGTTTTTTCACCGGGGAGCTGTTTTTT.

A few counts support this clone. This sample includes further DNA sequences coding for the same CDR3. CDR3 coding DNA: TGTGCCATCAGGCACGGGACAGCGAACACTGAAGCTTTCTTT. Translated, it gives CAIRHGTANTEAFF. This chain uses TRBV10-3 with TRBJ1-1, with 7 bases that match TRBD1. This CDR3 contains 14 residues. Germline V gives CDR1 ENHRY, CDR2 SYGVKD. J gave up 1 base and V 6 bases, and 5 bases lay outside the gene matches.

V gene TRBV9 combines with J gene TRBJ2-2; tentative D call: TRBD1 (5 bases). Per the germline V gene, CDR1 is SGDLS and CDR2 is YYNGEE. The CDR3 is 16 amino acids. Trimming took off 4 bases at V and 1 base at J, with 14 bases between the two ends. The CDR3: CASSPRTPRNTGELFF. CDR3 in DNA: TGTGCCAGCAGCCCCCGGACACCCAGGAACACCGGGGAGCTGTTTTTT.

This clone was seen a handful of times. This rearrangement joins TRBV10-3 to TRBJ1-5, with 9 bases lining up with TRBD1. With 11 bases clipped from V and 6 bases from J, the junction kept 14 bases outside the gene matches. This CDR3 has 15 amino acids. Germline V gene sequence: CDR1 ENHRY, CDR2 SYGVKD. The CDR3 DNA sequence: TGTGCCTCTAGGCCGACAGGGGGAAGGGGTCAGCCCCAGCATTTT. Translation: CASRPTGGRGQPQHF.

This clone was found a few times. V and J are TRBV7-9 and TRBJ2-1; 7 bases are shared with TRBD2. Germline V gene data show CDR1 as SEHNR and CDR2 as FQNEAQ (reference sequence). The CDR3 contains 17 residues. The ends lost 6 bases at V and 0 bases at J; junction bases unmatched: 11. This chain's CDR3 is CASRSRGGPSSYNEQFF. In DNA form, the CDR3 reads TGTGCCAGCAGATCCCGGGGAGGGCCGAGCTCCTACAATGAGCAGTTCTTC.

The rearrangement joins TRBV28 to TRBJ1-2; D uncertain. The CDR3 has 14 residues. The V end lost 2 bases, the J end lost 3 bases, and 10 bases lay between the germline ends. Germline V CDR1 and CDR2: MDHEN, SYDVKM. The CDR3 spells CASSLNQVDYGYTF. The DNA of the CDR3 is TGTGCCAGCAGTTTAAATCAGGTGGACTATGGCTACACCTTC.

There are a few counts of this clone. The chain joins TRBV7-6 to TRBJ2-7; 11 nucleotides align to TRBD2. With 4 bases clipped from V and 3 bases from J, the junction kept 2 bases outside the gene matches. Germline values: CDR1 SGHVS, CDR2 FNYEAQ. The CDR3 covers 14 residues. The CDR3 is CASSSGTSGYEQYF. The CDR3 region has the DNA TGTGCCAGCAGCTCCGGGACTAGCGGCTACGAGCAGTACTTC.

The chain combines TRBV20-1 with TRBJ2-7, with D uncertain. V gave up 6 bases and J gave up 3 bases, with 6 bases separating them. The CDR3 totals 10 residues. Germline V lookup: CDR1 DFQATT, CDR2 SNEGSKA (reference sequence). CDR3 nucleotides: TGCAGTGCACAGTACTACGAGCAGTACTTC. This gives the protein CSAQYYEQYF.

In this sample, this clone turned up a few times. The CDR3 loop reads CASSLLGQGRLGEQYF. The DNA for the CDR3 is TGTGCCAGCAGTTTGCTCGGACAGGGGAGATTGGGCGAGCAGTACTTC. The chain carries TRBV25-1 and TRBJ2-7, with 9 bases fitting TRBD1. V dropped 5 bases and J dropped 6; count of bases not matched to a gene: 14. From germline, CDR1 is MGHDK and CDR2 SYGVNS. The CDR3 has 16 amino acids.

This chain connects TRBV18 to TRBJ2-5, with TRBD2 matching over 7 bases. Germline loops: CDR1 KGHSH, CDR2 LQKENI. With 2 bases clipped from V and 4 bases from J, the junction kept 7 bases outside the gene matches. The CDR3 loop spans 15 amino acids. The CDR3 DNA is TGTGCCAGCTCACCAGGAGTCGGGGGGTCAGAGACCCAGTACTTC. Its protein product is CASSPGVGGSETQYF.

The chain joins TRBV10-3 to TRBJ1-6; weak D call: TRBD1 (6 bases). CDR3 length: 14 amino acids. Per germline, CDR1 ENHRY and CDR2 SYGVKD. The V end was cut by 3 bases, the J end by 8 bases, with 11 bases between. As DNA, the CDR3 is TGTGCCATCAGTGAACAGGGAATCGATTCACCCCTCCACTTT. Translated, it gives CAISEQGIDSPLHF.

The chain has TRBV4-1 and TRBJ2-7; 7 positions agree with TRBD1. The CDR3 has 13 amino acids. From germline, CDR1 is MGHRA and CDR2 YSYEKL. The V gene end was trimmed by 4 bases and the J gene end by 0 bases; junction bases not matched to a gene: 0. This CDR3 is CASSRDSSYEQYF. The CDR3 DNA reads TGCGCCAGCAGCCGGGACAGCTCCTACGAGCAGTACTTC.

This clone appeared a few times. The chain employs TRBV5-4 and TRBJ2-6, with D maybe TRBD1 (5 bases). CDR1 is SGHNT, CDR2 YYREEE, per germline (reference sequence). CDR3 length: 14 residues. The V end was cut by 6 bases, the J end by 1 base, with 8 bases between. CDR3 nucleotides: TGTGCCAGCAACGCAGGGTCTGGGGCCAACGTCCTGACTTTC. This codes for CASNAGSGANVLTF.

This clone has a handful of counts. J is TRBJ2-6 and V is TRBV2; D unresolved. CDR3 length: 13 residues. V was trimmed by 4 bases and J by 4 bases, leaving 5 bases between them. Germline V gives CDR1 SNHLY, CDR2 FYNNEI. The CDR3 DNA sequence: TGTGCCAGCAGTGGCGCCGGGGCCAACGTCCTGACTTTC. Its protein is CASSGAGANVLTF.